This passage covers 22 T cell receptor beta chains from one sample sequenced in a study of cytotoxic CD8 clonotypes in ibrutinib-treated CLL. Sequencing was performed with immunoSEQ multiplex PCR; in TCRdb, only in-frame clones are kept and a portion is missing. Seen here are some 150,000 clones, about 76% observed once, and the top ten hold 5% to 5.5%. The sequencing here drew on PBMCs, taken after 24 months of ibrutinib treatment. The source of these receptors is a human donor with chronic lymphocytic leukemia.

The CDR3 region is CASSGRGRARGYTF. The CDR3 bases are TGTGCCAGCAGTGGACGGGGCAGGGCGAGGGGCTACACCTTC. The genes are TRBV2 and TRBJ1-2, with D possibly being TRBD1 (5 bases). The V end was cut by 4 bases, the J end by 8 bases, with 17 bases between. This CDR3 region has 14 residues. The germline CDR1 and CDR2 sequences are SNHLY and FYNNEI.

The rearrangement joins TRBV2 to TRBJ2-5; D may be TRBD2 (6 bases). The germline V gene has CDR1 SNHLY and CDR2 FYNNEI. Trimming stripped 4 bases from V and 5 bases from J, with 11 bases between. This CDR3 is built from 13 residues. The CDR3 DNA follows: TGTGCCAGCAGTGTGGCAGGGAGGGAGACCCAGTACTTC. Translation: CASSVAGRETQYF.

The rearrangement links TRBV4-2 to TRBJ2-2; a possible D gene is TRBD2 (6 bases). This CDR3 region has 16 residues. CDR1 and CDR2 (germline): LGHNA, YNFKEQ. Trimming took 0 bases from V and 6 from J, leaving 14 bases between them. As DNA, the CDR3 is TGTGCCAGCAGCCAAGATTGGAGGGTCAGCGCCGGGGAGCTGTTTTTT. This codes for CASSQDWRVSAGELFF.

The rearrangement links TRBV18 to TRBJ1-6; 10 bases are shared with TRBD1. The CDR3 is made up of 14 amino acids. The V gene end was trimmed by 8 bases and the J gene end by 11 bases; junction bases not matched to a gene: 9. Looked up from germline, CDR1 is KGHSH and CDR2 is LQKENI. The CDR3 sequence is CASTYGQGGTPLHF. In DNA, the CDR3 is TGTGCCAGCACATACGGACAGGGGGGGACACCCCTCCACTTT.

This clone came up a few times. V gene TRBV11-2 combines with J gene TRBJ2-6; tentatively, D is TRBD1 (5 bases). Germline values: CDR1 SGHAT, CDR2 FQNNGV. Trimming removed 2 bases from V and 9 bases from J, with 17 bases in between. This CDR3 has 16 residues. CDR3 DNA: TGTGCCAGCAGCTTATCGCAGGGATTAGGTGGCAACGTCCTGACTTTC. Protein: CASSLSQGLGGNVLTF.

The J gene is TRBJ1-1, the V gene TRBV20-1; the D is unclear. Germline values: CDR1 DFQATT, CDR2 SNEGSKA (reference sequence). This CDR3 spans 11 amino acids. The V and J ends lost 0 bases and 9 bases respectively, with 8 bases between them. CDR3 coding DNA: TGCAGTGCTAGAGACGTAAGAAAAGCTTTCTTT. Its protein product is CSARDVRKAFF.

V and J are TRBV2 and TRBJ2-1; D is possibly TRBD1 or TRBD2 (5 bases each). Germline CDR1 reads SNHLY; CDR2 reads FYNNEI. The CDR3 consists of 14 residues. V lost 6 bases and J lost 9, with 18 bases in between. The CDR3 protein is CASRRGILRGEQFF. In DNA form, the CDR3 reads TGTGCCAGCAGACGGGGCATCCTACGGGGTGAGCAGTTCTTC.

The chain couples TRBV10-3 to TRBJ2-7, with TRBD2 as a possible D gene (6 bases). This CDR3 contains 14 residues. Trimming left V 6 bases short and J 0 bases short, with 12 bases between. Germline-derived CDR1 and CDR2 are ENHRY and SYGVKD. The CDR3 sequence is CAISKTSPSYEQYF. As DNA, the CDR3 is TGTGCCATCAGCAAGACTAGTCCCTCCTACGAGCAGTACTTC.

The chain joins TRBV29-1 to TRBJ1-4; no clear D gene. Germline lookup yields CDR1 SQVTM and CDR2 ANQGSEA. Trimming removed 4 bases at V and 1 base at J, with 7 bases between. The CDR3 is 13 amino acids. CDR3 sequence reads: CSVARVTNEKLFF. The CDR3 DNA is TGCAGCGTTGCCCGGGTAACTAATGAAAAACTGTTTTTT. The whole variable domain, filled in from reference TRBV29-1 and TRBJ1-4, reads SAVISQKPSRDICQRGTSLTIQCQVDSQVTMMFWYRQQPGQSLTLIATANQGSEATYESGFVIDKFPISRPNLTFSTLTVSNMSPEDSSIYLCSVARVTNEKLFFGSGTQLSVL.

This chain connects TRBV4-3 to TRBJ1-3; D is ambiguous. The CDR3 is 13 residues long. The V end was cut by 0 bases, the J end by 4 bases, with 4 bases between. Germline lookup yields CDR1 LGHNA and CDR2 YSLEER. The CDR3 bases are TGCGCCAGCAGCCAAGACCGAGGAAACACCATATATTTT. Its protein product is CASSQDRGNTIYF.

The V and J genes are TRBV9 and TRBJ2-5; weak D call: TRBD1 (5 bases). The CDR3 is 13 residues long. V lost 2 bases to trimming and J lost 5 bases, with 10 bases between them. Germline V gives CDR1 SGDLS, CDR2 YYNGEE. The CDR3 reads CASSVGPDETQYF. The CDR3 DNA reads as TGTGCCAGCAGCGTGGGGCCCGACGAGACCCAGTACTTC.

The chain couples TRBV28 to TRBJ1-2, with no clear D. The CDR3 is 14 residues long. V dropped 6 bases and J dropped 0 bases, with 11 bases sitting between them. Germline V gives CDR1 MDHEN, CDR2 SYDVKM. CDR3 DNA: TGTGCCAGCAGAGAAGTTACCTCTAACTATGGCTACACCTTC. Residues: CASREVTSNYGYTF.

V usage is TRBV25-1 and J usage is TRBJ1-1, with D perhaps matching TRBD1 (5 bases). The germline gives CDR1 MGHDK, CDR2 SYGVNS. The CDR3 consists of 17 residues. V lost 3 bases and J 9 bases, leaving 26 bases between the germline ends. For the CDR3, the DNA is TGTGCCAGCAGTGACCCAGCCCGGGGGTGCTGGAAATTACAAGCTTTCTTT. Translated: CASSDPARGCWKLQAFF.

The chain combines TRBV6-5 with TRBJ1-1; D perhaps matches TRBD1 (6 bases). The CDR3 has 14 residues. Germline V CDR1 and CDR2: MNHEY, SVGAGI. Trimming shortened V by 3 bases and J by 0 bases, and 8 bases separated the two germline ends. CDR3 nucleotides: TGTGCCAGCAGTTATCCAGGGGTGAACACTGAAGCTTTCTTT. This sequence encodes CASSYPGVNTEAFF.

This clone showed up many times. J is TRBJ1-3 and V is TRBV5-1; unclear D gene. This CDR3 has 13 residues. Germline values: CDR1 SGHRS, CDR2 YFSETQ. Trimming shortened V by 2 bases and J by 0 bases, and 3 bases separated the two germline ends. The CDR3 region is CASSFHSGNTIYF. The CDR3 DNA sequence: TGCGCCAGCAGCTTTCACTCTGGAAACACCATATATTTT.

In DNA, the CDR3 is TGTGCCACCACCCAGGGTTTTGGAGATACGCAGTATTTT. Translating gives CATTQGFGDTQYF. The chain links TRBV19 to TRBJ2-3, with D possibly TRBD1 on 5 matching bases. Per the germline V gene, CDR1 is LNHDA and CDR2 is SQIVND (reference sequence). The CDR3 extends over 13 amino acids. V gave up 10 bases and J gave up 5 bases, with 16 bases separating them.

This clone has just one count. The chain joins TRBV7-7 to TRBJ2-1, with a weak D call TRBD2 (5 bases). V lost 3 bases and J lost 0, with 6 bases in between. This CDR3 spans 14 amino acids. Germline CDR1 is SSHAT and CDR2 is FNYEAQ (reference sequence). The CDR3 DNA follows: TGTGCCAGCAGCTTGGCGGGCTCCTACAATGAGCAGTTCTTC. It encodes CASSLAGSYNEQFF.

This chain uses TRBV6-5 with TRBJ1-2; D may be TRBD1 (6 bases). The CDR3 extends over 15 amino acids. V lost 5 bases, J lost 3 bases, and 16 bases lay in between. Germline CDR1 reads MNHEY; CDR2 reads SVGAGI. This CDR3 reads CASSRTRQAHYGYTF. DNA of the CDR3: TGTGCCAGCAGTCGGACCCGACAGGCCCACTATGGCTACACCTTC.

This chain uses TRBV7-9 with TRBJ1-1; the D is unclear. In germline, CDR1 is SEHNR, CDR2 FQNEAQ (reference sequence). V dropped 3 bases and J dropped 4 bases, with 9 bases sitting between them. The CDR3 totals 13 residues. CDR3 in DNA: TGTGCCAGCAGCTTTGACGGCGGCACTGAAGCTTTCTTT. Amino acid sequence: CASSFDGGTEAFF.

About this clone: This same CDR3 is encoded by further DNA sequences in the sample. V and J are TRBV30 and TRBJ1-1; D is ambiguous. The V gene lost 2 bases and the J gene lost 7 bases, with 14 bases spanning the gap. Germline-derived CDR1 and CDR2 are GTSNPN and SVGIG (reference sequence). The CDR3 consists of 13 residues. CDR3 nucleotides: TGTGCCTGGAGTCGGCAGGCGTTCGGTGAAGCTTTCTTT. Its translation is CAWSRQAFGEAFF. Full variable domain (remainder filled in from reference TRBV30 and TRBJ1-1): SQTIHQWPATLVQPVGSPLSLECTVEGTSNPNLYWYRQAAGRGLQLLFYSVGIGQISSEVPQNLSASRPQDRQFILSSKKLLLSDSGFYLCAWSRQAFGEAFFGQGTRLTVV.

The rearrangement joins TRBV7-2 to TRBJ1-2; the D is unclear. Germline V lookup: CDR1 SGHTA, CDR2 FQGNSA. The CDR3 is 13 amino acids. V lost 2 bases and J lost 8, with 12 bases in between. The CDR3 here is CASSLLREGGYTF. For the CDR3, the DNA is TGTGCCAGCAGCTTATTACGGGAGGGCGGCTACACCTTC.

The chain carries TRBV18 and TRBJ2-7, with D unresolved. CDR1 is KGHSH and CDR2 is LQKENI in the germline V gene. This CDR3 has 13 amino acids. The V gene lost 3 bases and the J gene lost 9 bases, with 15 bases spanning the gap. Written as DNA, the CDR3 is TGTGCCAGCTCACCCGACGGCCGCGGTTTGCAGTACTTC. Translation gives CASSPDGRGLQYF.